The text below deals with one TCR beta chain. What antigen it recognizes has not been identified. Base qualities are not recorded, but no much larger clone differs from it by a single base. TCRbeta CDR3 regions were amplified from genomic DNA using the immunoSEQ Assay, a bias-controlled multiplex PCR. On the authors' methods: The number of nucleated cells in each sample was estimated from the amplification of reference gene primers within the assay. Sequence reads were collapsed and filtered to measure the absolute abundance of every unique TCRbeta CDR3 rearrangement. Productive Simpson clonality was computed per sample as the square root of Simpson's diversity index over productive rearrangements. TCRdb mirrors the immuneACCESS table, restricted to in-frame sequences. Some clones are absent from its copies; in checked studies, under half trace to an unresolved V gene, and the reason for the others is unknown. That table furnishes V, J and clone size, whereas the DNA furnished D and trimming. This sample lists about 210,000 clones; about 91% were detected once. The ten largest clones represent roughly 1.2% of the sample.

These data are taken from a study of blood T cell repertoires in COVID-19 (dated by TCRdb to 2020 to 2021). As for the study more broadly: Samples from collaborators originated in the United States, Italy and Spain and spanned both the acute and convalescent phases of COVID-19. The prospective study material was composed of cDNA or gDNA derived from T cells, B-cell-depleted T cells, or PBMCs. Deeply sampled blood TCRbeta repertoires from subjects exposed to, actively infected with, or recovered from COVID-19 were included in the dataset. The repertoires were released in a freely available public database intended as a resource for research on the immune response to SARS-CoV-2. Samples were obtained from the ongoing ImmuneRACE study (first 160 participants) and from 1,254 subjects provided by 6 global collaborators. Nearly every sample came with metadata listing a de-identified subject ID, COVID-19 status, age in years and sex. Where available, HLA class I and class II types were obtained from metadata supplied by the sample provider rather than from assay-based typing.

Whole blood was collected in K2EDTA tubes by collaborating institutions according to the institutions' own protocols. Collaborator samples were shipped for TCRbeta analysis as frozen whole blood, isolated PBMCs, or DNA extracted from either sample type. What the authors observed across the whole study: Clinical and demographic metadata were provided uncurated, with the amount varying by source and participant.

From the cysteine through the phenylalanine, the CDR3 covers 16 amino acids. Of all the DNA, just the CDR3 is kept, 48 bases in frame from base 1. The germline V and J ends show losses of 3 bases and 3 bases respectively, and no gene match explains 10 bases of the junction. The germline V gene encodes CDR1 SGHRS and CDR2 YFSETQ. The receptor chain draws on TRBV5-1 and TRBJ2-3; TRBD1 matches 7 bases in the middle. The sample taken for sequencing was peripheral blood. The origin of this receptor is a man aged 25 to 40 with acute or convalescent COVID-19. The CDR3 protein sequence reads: CASSSRKGAKTDTQYF. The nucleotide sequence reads TGCGCCAGCAGCTCCAGAAAGGGGGCGAAGACAGATACGCAGTATTTT.